These 8 T cell receptor beta chains were sequenced from one sample in a study of shared clonotypes between healthy human individuals. The naive CD8 population came from CD45RO-negative cells selected for CCR7, without terminally differentiated effector memory CD45RA+ cells. Libraries were prepared by immunoSEQ multiplex PCR; TCRdb keeps only in-frame clonotypes and omits some of them. The repertoire holds around 1.9 million clones, with about 93% as singletons. Sequencing was done on a sample of naive CD8+ T cells from PBMCs. Receptor source: a man younger than 35 in good health. Some clones in this sample may be carry-over from other donors' samples.

The rearrangement joins TRBV4-1 to TRBJ2-7, with TRBD1 identical over 8 bases. This CDR3 contains 16 residues. V lost 5 bases and J lost 3; bases outside the gene matches: 12. Germline V CDR1 and CDR2: MGHRA, YSYEKL. The CDR3 loop is CASSSPGQVPNYEQYF. For the CDR3, the DNA is TGCGCCAGCAGCTCACCGGGACAGGTCCCGAACTACGAGCAGTACTTC.

The chain is built from TRBV28 and TRBJ2-7; D is perhaps TRBD2 (5 bases). The CDR3 is made up of 14 amino acids. Germline assignment: CDR1 MDHEN and CDR2 SYDVKM. Trimming took off 6 bases at V and 4 bases at J, with 16 bases between the two ends. In DNA, the CDR3 is TGTGCCAGCAGGGTGGGAACTAGGGATTACGAGCAGTACTTC. It specifies CASRVGTRDYEQYF. Full variable domain (missing parts from reference TRBV28 and TRBJ2-7): DVKVTQSSRYLVKRTGEKVFLECVQDMDHENMFWYRQDPGLGLRLIYFSYDVKMKEKGDIPEGYSVSREKKERFSLILESASTNQTSMYLCASRVGTRDYEQYFGPGTRLTVT.

This clone was detected a few times. The chain joins TRBV28 to TRBJ1-1; no clear D gene. The CDR3 has 11 residues. V dropped 8 bases and J dropped 1 base, with 5 bases sitting between them. Germline loops: CDR1 MDHEN, CDR2 SYDVKM. CDR3 DNA sequence: TGTGCCAGCCCACCGAACACTGAAGCTTTCTTT. Its protein is CASPPNTEAFF.

J is TRBJ1-1 and V is TRBV5-1; no clear D gene. The V gene lost 0 bases and the J gene lost 1 base, with 16 bases spanning the gap. The length of the CDR3 is 17 residues. The germline V gene has CDR1 SGHRS and CDR2 YFSETQ. Here the CDR3 reads CASSLGVGVGWNTEAFF. The CDR3 DNA follows: TGCGCCAGCAGCTTGGGGGTCGGTGTAGGTTGGAACACTGAAGCTTTCTTT.

This clone has only one observation. The J gene is TRBJ2-3, the V gene TRBV7-9; D remains unclear. Germline CDR1 and CDR2: SEHNR and FQNEAQ (reference sequence). The CDR3 is 15 amino acids. V lost 4 bases to trimming and J lost 4 bases, with 15 bases between them. In DNA form, the CDR3 reads TGTGCCAGCAGCTCCGTCGGAGCTTTGGCAGATACGCAGTATTTT. This codes for CASSSVGALADTQYF.

The chain is built from TRBV9 and TRBJ2-7; D tentatively reads TRBD1 or TRBD2 (5 bases each). The CDR3 extends over 14 amino acids. From germline, CDR1 is SGDLS and CDR2 YYNGEE. V gave up 3 bases and J gave up 5 bases, with 15 bases separating them. The CDR3 region has the DNA TGTGCCAGCAGCGCGGGACGGCCCCTCGACGAGCAGTACTTC. This codes for CASSAGRPLDEQYF.

This rearrangement joins TRBV9 to TRBJ2-1, with D possibly matching TRBD1 (5 bases). Germline CDR1 SGDLS, CDR2 YYNGEE. The germline V and J ends were trimmed by 5 bases and 10 bases, with 16 bases remaining between them. CDR3 length: 13 amino acids. The CDR3 reads CASSPGKGLEQFF. The CDR3 nucleotides are TGTGCCAGCAGTCCCGGTAAGGGGCTGGAGCAGTTCTTC.

The chain joins TRBV29-1 to TRBJ1-2; D call uncertain. With 7 bases removed from V and 1 base from J, the gap between germline ends came to 10 bases. Germline V lookup: CDR1 SQVTM, CDR2 ANQGSEA. This CDR3 region has 12 residues. The CDR3: CSAGLYNYGYTF. CDR3 coding DNA: TGCAGCGCGGGCTTATATAACTATGGCTACACCTTC. The whole variable domain, filled in from reference TRBV29-1 and TRBJ1-2, reads SAVISQKPSRDICQRGTSLTIQCQVDSQVTMMFWYRQQPGQSLTLIATANQGSEATYESGFVIDKFPISRPNLTFSTLTVSNMSPEDSSIYLCSAGLYNYGYTFGSGTRLTVV.